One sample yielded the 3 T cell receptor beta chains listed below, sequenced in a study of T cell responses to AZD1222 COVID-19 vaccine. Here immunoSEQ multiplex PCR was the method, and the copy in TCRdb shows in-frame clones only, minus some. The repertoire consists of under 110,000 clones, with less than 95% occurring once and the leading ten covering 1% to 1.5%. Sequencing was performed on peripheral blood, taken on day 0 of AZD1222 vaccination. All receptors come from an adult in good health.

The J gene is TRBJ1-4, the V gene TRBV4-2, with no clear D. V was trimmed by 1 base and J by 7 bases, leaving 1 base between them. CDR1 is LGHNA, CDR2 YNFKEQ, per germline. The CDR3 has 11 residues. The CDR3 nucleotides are TGTGCCAGCAGCCAAGCTGAAAAACTGTTTTTT. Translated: CASSQAEKLFF.

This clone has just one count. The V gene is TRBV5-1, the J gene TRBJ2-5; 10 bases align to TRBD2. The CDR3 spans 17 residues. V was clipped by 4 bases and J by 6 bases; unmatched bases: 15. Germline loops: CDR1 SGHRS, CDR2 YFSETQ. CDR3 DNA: TGCGCCAGCAGCGGACCCGGGAGCGGGGGGGTCGGCCAGACCCAGTACTTC. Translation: CASSGPGSGGVGQTQYF.

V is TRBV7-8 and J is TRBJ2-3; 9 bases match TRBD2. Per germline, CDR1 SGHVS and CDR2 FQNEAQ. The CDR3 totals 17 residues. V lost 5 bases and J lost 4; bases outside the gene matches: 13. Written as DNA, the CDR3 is TGTGCCAGCAGCCCTTCCGTCTGGCGGGGGGGCTCAGATACGCAGTATTTT. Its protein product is CASSPSVWRGGSDTQYF.